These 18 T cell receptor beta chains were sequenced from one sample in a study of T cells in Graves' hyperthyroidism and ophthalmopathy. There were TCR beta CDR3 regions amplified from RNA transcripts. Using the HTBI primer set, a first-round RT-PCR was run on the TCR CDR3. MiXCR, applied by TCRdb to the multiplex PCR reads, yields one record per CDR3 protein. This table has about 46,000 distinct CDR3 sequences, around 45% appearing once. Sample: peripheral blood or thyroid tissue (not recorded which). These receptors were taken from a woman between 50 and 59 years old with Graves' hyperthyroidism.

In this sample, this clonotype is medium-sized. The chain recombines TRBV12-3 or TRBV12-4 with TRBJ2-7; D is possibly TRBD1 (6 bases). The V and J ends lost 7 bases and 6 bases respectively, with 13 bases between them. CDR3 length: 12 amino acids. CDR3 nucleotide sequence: TGTGCCAGCACCACAGGGATGGGCGAGCAGTACTTC. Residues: CASTTGMGEQYF.

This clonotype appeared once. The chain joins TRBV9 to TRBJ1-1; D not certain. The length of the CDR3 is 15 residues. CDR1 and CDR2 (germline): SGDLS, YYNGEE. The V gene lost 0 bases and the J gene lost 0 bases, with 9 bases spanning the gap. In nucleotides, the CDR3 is TGTGCCAGCAGCGTAGGATCGAGCATGAACACTGAAGCTTTCTTT. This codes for CASSVGSSMNTEAFF. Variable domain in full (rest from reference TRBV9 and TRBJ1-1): DSGVTQTPKHLITATGQRVTLRCSPRSGDLSVYWYQQSLDQGLQFLIQYYNGEERAKGNILERFSAQQFPDLHSELNLSSLELGDSALYFCASSVGSSMNTEAFFGQGTRLTVV.

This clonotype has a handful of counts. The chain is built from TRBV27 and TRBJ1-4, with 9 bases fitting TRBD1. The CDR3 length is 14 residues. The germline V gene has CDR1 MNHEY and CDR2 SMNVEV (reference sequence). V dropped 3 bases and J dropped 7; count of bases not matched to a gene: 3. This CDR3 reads CASSFTGGSEKLFF. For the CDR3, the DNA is TGTGCCAGCAGTTTTACAGGGGGCAGTGAAAAACTGTTTTTT.

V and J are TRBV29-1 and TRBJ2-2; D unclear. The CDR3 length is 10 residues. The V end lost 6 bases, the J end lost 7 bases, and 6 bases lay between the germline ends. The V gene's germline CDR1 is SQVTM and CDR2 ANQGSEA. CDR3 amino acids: CSVVGGELFF. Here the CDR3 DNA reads TGCAGCGTCGTCGGCGGGGAGCTGTTTTTT.

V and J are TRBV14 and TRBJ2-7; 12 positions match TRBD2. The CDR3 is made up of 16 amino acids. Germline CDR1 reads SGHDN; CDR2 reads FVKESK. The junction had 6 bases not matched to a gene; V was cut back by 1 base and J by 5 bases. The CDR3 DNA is TGTGCCAGCAGCCAAGTTTTGACTAGCGGGAGAAACGAGCAGTACTTC. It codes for CASSQVLTSGRNEQYF. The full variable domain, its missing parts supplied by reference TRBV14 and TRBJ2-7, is EAGVTQFPSHSVIEKGQTVTLRCDPISGHDNLYWYRRVMGKEIKFLLHFVKESKQDESGMPNNRFLAERTGGTYSTLKVQPAELEDSGVYFCASSQVLTSGRNEQYFGPGTRLTVT.

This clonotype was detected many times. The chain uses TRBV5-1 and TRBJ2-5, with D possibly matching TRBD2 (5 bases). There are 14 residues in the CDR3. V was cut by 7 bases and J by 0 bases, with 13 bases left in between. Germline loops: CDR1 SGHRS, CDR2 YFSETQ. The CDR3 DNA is TGCGCCAGCCATGAGGGTCCACACCAAGAGACCCAGTACTTC. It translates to CASHEGPHQETQYF.

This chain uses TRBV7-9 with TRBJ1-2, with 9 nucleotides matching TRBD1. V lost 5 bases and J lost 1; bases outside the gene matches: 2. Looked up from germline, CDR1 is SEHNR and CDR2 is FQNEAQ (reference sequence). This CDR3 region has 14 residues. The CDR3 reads CASSGTGHNYGYTF. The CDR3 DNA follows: TGTGCCAGCAGCGGGACAGGGCATAACTATGGCTACACCTTC.

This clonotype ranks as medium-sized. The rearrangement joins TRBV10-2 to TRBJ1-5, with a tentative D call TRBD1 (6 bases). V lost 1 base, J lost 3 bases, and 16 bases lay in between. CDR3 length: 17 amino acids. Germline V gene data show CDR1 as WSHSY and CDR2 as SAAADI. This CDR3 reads CASSEYARDKDNQPQHF. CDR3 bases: TGCGCCAGCAGTGAGTACGCTCGGGACAAGGACAATCAGCCCCAGCATTTT.

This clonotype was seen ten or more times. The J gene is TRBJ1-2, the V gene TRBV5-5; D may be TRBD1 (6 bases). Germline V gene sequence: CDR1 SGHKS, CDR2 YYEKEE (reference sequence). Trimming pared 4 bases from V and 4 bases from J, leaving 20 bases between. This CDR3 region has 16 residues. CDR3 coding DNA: TGTGCCAGCAGCCCTGGGACAACCGCCGAGATCTATGGCTACACCTTC. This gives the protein CASSPGTTAEIYGYTF.

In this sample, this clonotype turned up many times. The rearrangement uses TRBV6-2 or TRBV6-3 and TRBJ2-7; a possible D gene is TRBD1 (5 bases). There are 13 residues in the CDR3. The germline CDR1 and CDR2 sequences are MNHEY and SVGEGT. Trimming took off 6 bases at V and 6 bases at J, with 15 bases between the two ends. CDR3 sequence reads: CASRTDSHGEQYF. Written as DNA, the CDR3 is TGTGCCAGCAGGACAGACAGTCATGGCGAGCAGTACTTC.

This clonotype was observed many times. CDR3 residues: CASSPDSATNEKLFF. The DNA for the CDR3 is TGTGCCAGCAGCCCGGACAGCGCAACTAATGAAAAACTGTTTTTT. The chain couples TRBV7-2 to TRBJ1-4; a possible D gene is TRBD1 (6 bases). V was shortened by 5 bases and J by 0 bases, with 10 bases between the two germline ends. This CDR3 region has 15 residues. CDR1 and CDR2 from the germline V gene are SGHTA and FQGNSA. Complete variable domain (other parts from reference TRBV7-2 and TRBJ1-4): GAGVSQSPSNKVTEKGKDVELRCDPISGHTALYWYRQSLGQGLEFLIYFQGNSAPDKSGLPSDRFSAERTGGSVSTLTIQRTQQEDSAVYLCASSPDSATNEKLFFGSGTQLSVL.

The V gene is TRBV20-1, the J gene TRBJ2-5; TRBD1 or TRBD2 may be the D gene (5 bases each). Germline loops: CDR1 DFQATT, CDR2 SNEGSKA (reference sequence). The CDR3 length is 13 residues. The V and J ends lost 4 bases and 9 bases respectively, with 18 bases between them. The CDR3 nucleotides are TGCAGTGCTATAGGGGCAGCGGATCAGCCCCAGTACTTC. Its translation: CSAIGAADQPQYF.

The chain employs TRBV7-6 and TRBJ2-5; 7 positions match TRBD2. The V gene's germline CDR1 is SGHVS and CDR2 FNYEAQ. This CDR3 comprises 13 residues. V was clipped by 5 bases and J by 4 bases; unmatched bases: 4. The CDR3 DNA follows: TGTGCCAGCAGCACGCCGGGAGGAGAGACCCAGTACTTC. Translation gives CASSTPGGETQYF.

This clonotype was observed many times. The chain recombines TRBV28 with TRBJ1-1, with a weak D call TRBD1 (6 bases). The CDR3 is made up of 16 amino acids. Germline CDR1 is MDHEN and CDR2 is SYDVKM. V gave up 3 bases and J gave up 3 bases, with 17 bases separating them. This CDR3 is CASSFAWGRGDTEAFF. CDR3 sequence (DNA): TGTGCCAGCAGTTTTGCCTGGGGGCGCGGGGACACTGAAGCTTTCTTT.

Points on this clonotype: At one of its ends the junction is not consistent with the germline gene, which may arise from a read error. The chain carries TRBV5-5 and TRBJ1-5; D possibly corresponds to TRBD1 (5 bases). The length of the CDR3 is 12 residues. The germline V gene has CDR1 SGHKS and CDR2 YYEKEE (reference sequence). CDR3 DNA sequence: TGCGCCAGCAGCCAAGGGGATCAGCCCCAGCATTTT. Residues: CASSQGDQPQHF.

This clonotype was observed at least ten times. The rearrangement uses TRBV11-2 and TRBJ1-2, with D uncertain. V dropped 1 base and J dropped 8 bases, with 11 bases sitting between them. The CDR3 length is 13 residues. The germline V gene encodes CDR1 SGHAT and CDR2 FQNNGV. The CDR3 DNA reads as TGTGCCAGCAGCTTAGGAGCGGGGAACGGCTACACCTTC. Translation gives CASSLGAGNGYTF.

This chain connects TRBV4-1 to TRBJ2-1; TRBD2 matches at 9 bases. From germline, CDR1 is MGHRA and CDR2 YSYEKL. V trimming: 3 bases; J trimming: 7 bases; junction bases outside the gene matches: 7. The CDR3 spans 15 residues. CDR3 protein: CASSQGASGINEQFF. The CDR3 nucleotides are TGCGCCAGCAGCCAGGGGGCTAGCGGGATTAATGAGCAGTTCTTC.

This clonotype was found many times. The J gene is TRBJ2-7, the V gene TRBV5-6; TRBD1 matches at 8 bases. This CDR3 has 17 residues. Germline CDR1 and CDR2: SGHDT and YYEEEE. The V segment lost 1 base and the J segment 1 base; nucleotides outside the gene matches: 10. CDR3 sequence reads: CASSLLALGQESYEQYF. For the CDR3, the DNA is TGTGCCAGCAGCTTGCTCGCTCTGGGACAGGAGTCCTACGAGCAGTACTTC.